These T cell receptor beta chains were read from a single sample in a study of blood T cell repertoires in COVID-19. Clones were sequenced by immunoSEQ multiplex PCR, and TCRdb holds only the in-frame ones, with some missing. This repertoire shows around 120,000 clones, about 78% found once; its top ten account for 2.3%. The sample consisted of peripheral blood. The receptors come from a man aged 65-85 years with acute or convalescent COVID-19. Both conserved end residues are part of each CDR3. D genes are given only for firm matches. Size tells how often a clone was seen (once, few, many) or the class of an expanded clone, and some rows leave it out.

cdr3_nt: TGTGCCAGCAGTGAAGCCACGGGGACCTACGAGCAGTACTTC
cdr3_aa: CASSEATGTYEQYF
j_call: TRBJ2-7
d_call: -
v_call: TRBV6-1
clone_size: -

cdr3_nt: TGTGCCAGCAGCTTGCTACGTGAGCTAGCCAAAAACATTCAGTACTTC
cdr3_aa: CASSLLRELAKNIQYF
j_call: TRBJ2-4
d_call: -
v_call: TRBV5-6
clone_size: -

cdr3_nt: TGTGCCAGCAGTCCGATGGACAGGGCTACGAACACTGAAGCTTTCTTT
cdr3_aa: CASSPMDRATNTEAFF
j_call: TRBJ1-1
d_call: TRBD1
v_call: TRBV27
clone_size: -

cdr3_nt: TGTGCCAGCAACCAGGGACAGACTAACTATGGCTACACCTTC
cdr3_aa: CASNQGQTNYGYTF
j_call: TRBJ1-2
d_call: TRBD1
v_call: TRBV2
clone_size: once

cdr3_nt: TGTGCCAGCAGCCCTGTGGGGCGCACAGATACGCAGTATTTT
cdr3_aa: CASSPVGRTDTQYF
j_call: TRBJ2-3
d_call: -
v_call: TRBV11-2
clone_size: once

cdr3_nt: TGCGCCAGCAGTCCTGACAGGATTGATTCACCCCTCCACTTT
cdr3_aa: CASSPDRIDSPLHF
j_call: TRBJ1-6
d_call: -
v_call: TRBV5-1
clone_size: -

cdr3_nt: TGTGCCAGTAGTATAGCGGGGGGGCTATCCGGCGAGCAGTACTTC
cdr3_aa: CASSIAGGLSGEQYF
j_call: TRBJ2-7
d_call: TRBD2
v_call: TRBV19
clone_size: -

cdr3_nt: TGTGCCAGCAGTGACCGACAGGGTAATGAAAAACTGTTTTTT
cdr3_aa: CASSDRQGNEKLFF
j_call: TRBJ1-4
d_call: TRBD1
v_call: TRBV6-1
clone_size: few

cdr3_nt: TGCGCCAGCAGCCAAGCAAGCCCGGCGAGGGAGCAGTACTTC
cdr3_aa: CASSQASPAREQYF
j_call: TRBJ2-7
d_call: -
v_call: TRBV4-3
clone_size: -

cdr3_nt: TGTGCCAGCAGCTCACGACCGGGACAGCCGCGGACCTTC
cdr3_aa: CASSSRPGQPRTF
j_call: TRBJ1-2
d_call: TRBD1
v_call: TRBV7-3
clone_size: -

cdr3_nt: TGTGCCAGCTCACCCACTAGCGGATCCTACGAGCAGTACTTC
cdr3_aa: CASSPTSGSYEQYF
j_call: TRBJ2-7
d_call: TRBD2
v_call: TRBV18
clone_size: -

cdr3_nt: TGCGCCAGCAGCTGGGGGACAGGGAGGACGTTCTTC
cdr3_aa: CASSWGTGRTFF
j_call: TRBJ2-1
d_call: TRBD1
v_call: TRBV5-1
clone_size: few

cdr3_nt: TGTGCCAGCAGCCAAGGCAGGGTTGGAAACACCATATATTTT
cdr3_aa: CASSQGRVGNTIYF
j_call: TRBJ1-3
d_call: -
v_call: TRBV3-1/TRBV3-2
clone_size: -

cdr3_nt: TGTGCCAGCAGCGAGGGACTAGCGGGGGGGTTAGATGAGCAGTTCTTC
cdr3_aa: CASSEGLAGGLDEQFF
j_call: TRBJ2-1
d_call: TRBD2
v_call: TRBV9
clone_size: few

cdr3_nt: TGTGCCAGCAGCTTACCGACAGGGAGGAATACAGATACGCAGTATTTT
cdr3_aa: CASSLPTGRNTDTQYF
j_call: TRBJ2-3
d_call: -
v_call: TRBV7-9
clone_size: once

cdr3_nt: TGTGCCAGCAGCGAATCACGGCAGGGATTCGCTGAAGCTTTCTTT
cdr3_aa: CASSESRQGFAEAFF
j_call: TRBJ1-1
d_call: -
v_call: TRBV2
clone_size: -

cdr3_nt: TGCGCCAGCAGCTTGGTGGGAGAAATGTGGTATGGCTACACCTTC
cdr3_aa: CASSLVGEMWYGYTF
j_call: TRBJ1-2
d_call: -
v_call: TRBV5-1
clone_size: -

cdr3_nt: TGTGCCAGATGTCCTCTTAGTGCCGAGCAGTACTTC
cdr3_aa: CARCPLSAEQYF
j_call: TRBJ2-7
d_call: -
v_call: TRBV9
clone_size: few

cdr3_nt: TGTGCCAGCAGCACCCGGACAGGGGCTAGGGGAAGCTCCTACGAGCAGTACTTC
cdr3_aa: CASSTRTGARGSSYEQYF
j_call: TRBJ2-7
d_call: TRBD1
v_call: TRBV7-2
clone_size: -

cdr3_nt: TGTGCCAGCAGCTTTCGGACAGGGAATGAGCAGTACTTC
cdr3_aa: CASSFRTGNEQYF
j_call: TRBJ2-7
d_call: TRBD1
v_call: TRBV9
clone_size: -

cdr3_nt: TGTGCCAGCAGTGATGGGGGGAGCAATCAGCCCCAGCATTTT
cdr3_aa: CASSDGGSNQPQHF
j_call: TRBJ1-5
d_call: -
v_call: TRBV2
clone_size: -

cdr3_nt: TGTGCCAGCAGTGCCCCCAGGCTCCACACTGAAGCTTTCTTT
cdr3_aa: CASSAPRLHTEAFF
j_call: TRBJ1-1
d_call: -
v_call: TRBV25-1
clone_size: few

cdr3_nt: TGTGCCAGTAGTATTGGGCAGACCGGAGGCTACACCTTC
cdr3_aa: CASSIGQTGGYTF
j_call: TRBJ1-2
d_call: -
v_call: TRBV19
clone_size: -

cdr3_nt: TGCGCCAGCAGCTTGGTGGCCCAGTCGCATTACGAGCAGTACTTC
cdr3_aa: CASSLVAQSHYEQYF
j_call: TRBJ2-7
d_call: -
v_call: TRBV5-1
clone_size: -

cdr3_nt: TGTGCCAGCAGCAACCGGCGGCTAGCGGGGGGCTGCGGGGAGCTGTTTTTT
cdr3_aa: CASSNRRLAGGCGELFF
j_call: TRBJ2-2
d_call: -
v_call: TRBV21-1
clone_size: -

cdr3_nt: TGTGCCAGCAGCCCGGGACAGGGACTTGGCTACACCTTC
cdr3_aa: CASSPGQGLGYTF
j_call: TRBJ1-2
d_call: TRBD1
v_call: TRBV7-9
clone_size: -

cdr3_nt: TGTGCCAGCAGTGGAACCGGCAGGGTCGATCAGCCCCAGCATTTT
cdr3_aa: CASSGTGRVDQPQHF
j_call: TRBJ1-5
d_call: -
v_call: TRBV2
clone_size: few

cdr3_nt: TGTGCCAGCAGTTTGGGGGGAGGGGATTATGGCTACACCTTC
cdr3_aa: CASSLGGGDYGYTF
j_call: TRBJ1-2
d_call: -
v_call: TRBV28
clone_size: -

cdr3_nt: TGTGCCAGTAGTATACGTGGGCAATACAATGAGCAGTTCTTC
cdr3_aa: CASSIRGQYNEQFF
j_call: TRBJ2-1
d_call: -
v_call: TRBV19
clone_size: -

cdr3_nt: TGCGCCAGCAGCCTCCGGACAGGGGTGGCTTTCTTT
cdr3_aa: CASSLRTGVAFF
j_call: TRBJ1-1
d_call: TRBD1
v_call: TRBV5-1
clone_size: -

cdr3_nt: TGCGCCAGCAGCTACACAGGGGGCTCCTACGAGCAGTACTTC
cdr3_aa: CASSYTGGSYEQYF
j_call: TRBJ2-7
d_call: TRBD1
v_call: TRBV5-1
clone_size: -

cdr3_nt: TGTGCCAGCTCACCACTTGGACAGGGGAACGAAAAACTGTTTTTT
cdr3_aa: CASSPLGQGNEKLFF
j_call: TRBJ1-4
d_call: TRBD1
v_call: TRBV18
clone_size: -

cdr3_nt: TGTGCCAGCTCACCGGGACTAGCGGACGAGCAGTACTTC
cdr3_aa: CASSPGLADEQYF
j_call: TRBJ2-7
d_call: TRBD2
v_call: TRBV18
clone_size: -

cdr3_nt: TGTGCCAGCAGTGACTCGATCCGAGGTCCAGGGGGCTACGAGCAGTACTTC
cdr3_aa: CASSDSIRGPGGYEQYF
j_call: TRBJ2-7
d_call: TRBD1
v_call: TRBV6-4
clone_size: -

cdr3_nt: TGTGCCAGCTCACCCAGGGGGAAAGGCCCAGATACGCAGTATTTT
cdr3_aa: CASSPRGKGPDTQYF
j_call: TRBJ2-3
d_call: TRBD1
v_call: TRBV18
clone_size: -

cdr3_nt: TGTGCCAGCAGCTTAAGGGGTCTCAGTGAGACCCAGTACTTC
cdr3_aa: CASSLRGLSETQYF
j_call: TRBJ2-5
d_call: -
v_call: TRBV11-3
clone_size: -

cdr3_nt: TGTGCCAGCAGACGGAAGTCGGGGTTTAATTCACCCCTCCACTTT
cdr3_aa: CASRRKSGFNSPLHF
j_call: TRBJ1-6
d_call: -
v_call: TRBV6-5
clone_size: -

cdr3_nt: TGTGCTTTTGGGACTCACCGGTGGACCGGGGAGCTGTTTTTT
cdr3_aa: CAFGTHRWTGELFF
j_call: TRBJ2-2
d_call: -
v_call: TRBV30
clone_size: -

cdr3_nt: TGTGCCAGTAGTATAAGGAGGACAGAGGGGCTGTTTTTT
cdr3_aa: CASSIRRTEGLFF
j_call: TRBJ2-2
d_call: -
v_call: TRBV19
clone_size: -

cdr3_nt: TGTGCCAGTAGTCCCTTGGGAGGACCCACAGATACGCAGTATTTT
cdr3_aa: CASSPLGGPTDTQYF
j_call: TRBJ2-3
d_call: -
v_call: TRBV19
clone_size: -

cdr3_nt: TGCGCCAGCAGCCAAGACCTCGGTTTGTGGCAGGGGGCTTCACCCCTCCACTTT
cdr3_aa: CASSQDLGLWQGASPLHF
j_call: TRBJ1-6
d_call: TRBD1
v_call: TRBV4-3
clone_size: -

cdr3_nt: TGTGCCATCAGTAAGGCACCCGCGGGCTCCTATAATTCACCCCTCCACTTT
cdr3_aa: CAISKAPAGSYNSPLHF
j_call: TRBJ1-6
d_call: -
v_call: TRBV10-3
clone_size: few

cdr3_nt: TGTGCCAGCAGTGAAGCCACCCTTACCTCGACAGGGGGCGCTGGCTACACCTTC
cdr3_aa: CASSEATLTSTGGAGYTF
j_call: TRBJ1-2
d_call: TRBD1
v_call: TRBV6-1
clone_size: -

cdr3_nt: TGTGCCAGCAGTTACTGGGGGACAGAAGCCAATCAGCCCCAGCATTTT
cdr3_aa: CASSYWGTEANQPQHF
j_call: TRBJ1-5
d_call: TRBD1
v_call: TRBV6-2/TRBV6-3
clone_size: once

cdr3_nt: TGCGCCAGCAGCTTGGATGGGGGGATGAACACTGAAGCTTTCTTT
cdr3_aa: CASSLDGGMNTEAFF
j_call: TRBJ1-1
d_call: -
v_call: TRBV5-1
clone_size: -

cdr3_nt: TGTGCCATCAGTGCCGGTAGGGGGACCGATACGCAGTATTTT
cdr3_aa: CAISAGRGTDTQYF
j_call: TRBJ2-3
d_call: -
v_call: TRBV10-3
clone_size: once

cdr3_nt: TGTGCCAGCAGCCGGGACTCGAACACTGAAGCTTTCTTT
cdr3_aa: CASSRDSNTEAFF
j_call: TRBJ1-1
d_call: -
v_call: TRBV7-9
clone_size: -

cdr3_nt: TGTGCCAGCTCAACTAACACGGGGACAGAAAACATTCAGTACTTC
cdr3_aa: CASSTNTGTENIQYF
j_call: TRBJ2-4
d_call: TRBD1
v_call: TRBV18
clone_size: -

cdr3_nt: TGTGCCAGCTTAGGGGGTAGACTACAGGGCATGGTAAATCAGCCCCAGCATTTT
cdr3_aa: CASLGGRLQGMVNQPQHF
j_call: TRBJ1-5
d_call: -
v_call: TRBV6-4
clone_size: few

cdr3_nt: TGTGCCAGCAGCTTAGATCTGTATGGCTACACCTTC
cdr3_aa: CASSLDLYGYTF
j_call: TRBJ1-2
d_call: -
v_call: TRBV11-3
clone_size: -

cdr3_nt: TGTGCCAGCAGCTTTAACAGGGTGTCCTCGGGAGAGCAGTACTTC
cdr3_aa: CASSFNRVSSGEQYF
j_call: TRBJ2-7
d_call: -
v_call: TRBV7-2
clone_size: -

cdr3_nt: TGTGCCAGCAGCCGCTCGGGTAGCGGGGGGGCGAACGAGCAGTACTTC
cdr3_aa: CASSRSGSGGANEQYF
j_call: TRBJ2-7
d_call: TRBD2
v_call: TRBV7-6
clone_size: -

cdr3_nt: TGTGCCAGCAGCGTAACCCCGACAGGGAACACTGAAGCTTTCTTT
cdr3_aa: CASSVTPTGNTEAFF
j_call: TRBJ1-1
d_call: -
v_call: TRBV9
clone_size: -

cdr3_nt: TGTGCCAGCAACACACAGGGGACTGAAGCTTTCTTT
cdr3_aa: CASNTQGTEAFF
j_call: TRBJ1-1
d_call: TRBD1
v_call: TRBV7-2
clone_size: -

cdr3_nt: TGTGCCAGCTCTCCGGGGAGGGTTCGGAACACTGAAGCTTTCTTT
cdr3_aa: CASSPGRVRNTEAFF
j_call: TRBJ1-1
d_call: -
v_call: TRBV18
clone_size: -

cdr3_nt: TGTGCCAGCAGCCGGGGACAGGGGGCCGATAATGAAAAACTGTTTTTT
cdr3_aa: CASSRGQGADNEKLFF
j_call: TRBJ1-4
d_call: TRBD1
v_call: TRBV11-3
clone_size: -

cdr3_nt: TGTGCCAGCAGCCTGGGGCCGACCCTCCACTTT
cdr3_aa: CASSLGPTLHF
j_call: TRBJ1-6
d_call: -
v_call: TRBV7-2
clone_size: -